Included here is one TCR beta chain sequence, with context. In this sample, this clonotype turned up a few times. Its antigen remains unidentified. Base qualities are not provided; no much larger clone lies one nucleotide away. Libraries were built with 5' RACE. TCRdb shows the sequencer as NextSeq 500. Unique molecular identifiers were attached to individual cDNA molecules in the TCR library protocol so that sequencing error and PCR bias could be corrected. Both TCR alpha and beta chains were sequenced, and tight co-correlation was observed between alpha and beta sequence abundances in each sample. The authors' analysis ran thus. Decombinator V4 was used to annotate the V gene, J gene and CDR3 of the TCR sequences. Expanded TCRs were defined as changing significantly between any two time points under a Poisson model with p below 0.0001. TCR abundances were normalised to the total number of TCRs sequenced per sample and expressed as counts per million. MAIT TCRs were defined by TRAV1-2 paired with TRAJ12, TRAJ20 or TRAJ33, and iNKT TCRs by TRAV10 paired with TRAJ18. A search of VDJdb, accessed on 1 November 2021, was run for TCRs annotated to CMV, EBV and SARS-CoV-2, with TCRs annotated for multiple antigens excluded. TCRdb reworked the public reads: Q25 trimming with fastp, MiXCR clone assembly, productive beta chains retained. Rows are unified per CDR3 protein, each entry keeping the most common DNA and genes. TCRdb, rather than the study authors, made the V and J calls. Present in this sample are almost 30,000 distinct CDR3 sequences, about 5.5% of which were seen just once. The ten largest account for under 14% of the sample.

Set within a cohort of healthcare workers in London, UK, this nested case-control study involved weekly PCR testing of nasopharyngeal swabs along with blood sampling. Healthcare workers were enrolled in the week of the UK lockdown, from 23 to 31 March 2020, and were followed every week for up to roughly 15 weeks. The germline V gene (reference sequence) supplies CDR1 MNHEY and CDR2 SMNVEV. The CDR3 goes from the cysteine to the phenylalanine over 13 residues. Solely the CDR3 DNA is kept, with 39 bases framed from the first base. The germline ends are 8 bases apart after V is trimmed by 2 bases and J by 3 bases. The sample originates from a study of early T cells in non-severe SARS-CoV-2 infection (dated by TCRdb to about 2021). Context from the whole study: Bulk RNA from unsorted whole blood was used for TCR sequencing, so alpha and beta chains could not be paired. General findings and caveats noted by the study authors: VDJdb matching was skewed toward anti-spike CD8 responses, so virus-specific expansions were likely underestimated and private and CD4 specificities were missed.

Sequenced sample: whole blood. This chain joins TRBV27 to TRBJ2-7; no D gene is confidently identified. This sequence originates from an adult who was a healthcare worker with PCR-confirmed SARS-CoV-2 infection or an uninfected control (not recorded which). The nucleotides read TGTGCCAGCAGTTTACGGCGATTCTACGAGCAGTACTTC. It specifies CASSLRRFYEQYF.